The clone carrying this T cell receptor beta chain is a singleton in its sample. This record belongs to a study of blood T cell repertoires in COVID-19. Across the whole study: The cDNA or gDNA used as material had been derived from T cells, B-cell-depleted T cells, or PBMCs.

Trimming shortened V by 8 bases and J by 4 bases, and 12 bases separated the two germline ends. The V gene's germline CDR1 is LNHDA and CDR2 SQIVND (reference sequence). CDR3 size: 14 residues. As originally analysed: Amplified reference gene primers provided the basis for estimating nucleated cell counts. This table comes from immunoSEQ multiplex PCR, and its TCRdb copy is limited to in-frame clones, with some not included. The V and J calls and clone size come from that table; D and trimming were worked out from the DNA. The sample includes roughly 220,000 clones, about 81% of them seen just once. The sequence was collected from a woman aged 80 or over with COVID-19, enrolled during active disease. The chain recombines TRBV19 with TRBJ1-6, with D perhaps TRBD1 (5 bases). Source material: peripheral blood. CDR3 nucleotide sequence: TGTGCCAGTTCCCTCGCAGGGTATAATTCACCCCTCCACTTT. Residues: CASSLAGYNSPLHF.